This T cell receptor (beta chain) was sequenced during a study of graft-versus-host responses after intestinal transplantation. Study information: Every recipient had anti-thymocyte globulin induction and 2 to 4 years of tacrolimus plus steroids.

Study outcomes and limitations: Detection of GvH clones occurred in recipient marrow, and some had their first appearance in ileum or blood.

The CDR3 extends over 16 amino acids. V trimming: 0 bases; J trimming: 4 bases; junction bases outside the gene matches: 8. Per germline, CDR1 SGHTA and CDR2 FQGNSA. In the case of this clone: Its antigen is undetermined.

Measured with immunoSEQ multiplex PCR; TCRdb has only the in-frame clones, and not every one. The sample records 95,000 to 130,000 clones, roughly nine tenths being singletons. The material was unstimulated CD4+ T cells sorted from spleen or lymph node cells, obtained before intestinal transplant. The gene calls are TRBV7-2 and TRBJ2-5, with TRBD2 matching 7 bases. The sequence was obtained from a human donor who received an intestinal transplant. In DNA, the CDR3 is TGTGCCAGCAGCTTAGCCCGGACTAGTCTAGTAGAGACCCAGTACTTC. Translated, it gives CASSLARTSLVETQYF.